This T cell receptor beta chain was recorded in a study of T cell responses to AZD1222 COVID-19 vaccine. Germline V CDR1 and CDR2: MDHEN, SYDVKM. Deletions cut 5 bases from V and 3 bases from J, with 14 bases between. The CDR3 is made up of 14 amino acids. Second doses were pooled across both intervals (about 4 or about 12 weeks). TCRdb keeps only in-frame clones here, not all; method: immunoSEQ multiplex PCR. This sample has roughly 150,000 clones, with about 90% found just once. Study-wide results and caveats: Of the AZD1222 recipients, only 5 or 6 were seropositive at baseline. Scientists sampled the repertoires only once the peak T cell response had passed. Clonal diversity was possibly underestimated; the donors were predominantly white British and more often female.

A word on this clone: Its antigen is as yet unknown.

This rearrangement joins TRBV28 to TRBJ2-7; the D gene could be TRBD1 or TRBD2 (7 bases each). The receptor was isolated from an adult who received the AZD1222 COVID-19 vaccine. The source material was peripheral blood, sampled 28 days after the second AZD1222 dose. The chain's CDR3 is CASSQTGTIYEQYF. DNA of the CDR3: TGTGCCAGCAGTCAGACAGGGACTATCTACGAGCAGTACTTC.